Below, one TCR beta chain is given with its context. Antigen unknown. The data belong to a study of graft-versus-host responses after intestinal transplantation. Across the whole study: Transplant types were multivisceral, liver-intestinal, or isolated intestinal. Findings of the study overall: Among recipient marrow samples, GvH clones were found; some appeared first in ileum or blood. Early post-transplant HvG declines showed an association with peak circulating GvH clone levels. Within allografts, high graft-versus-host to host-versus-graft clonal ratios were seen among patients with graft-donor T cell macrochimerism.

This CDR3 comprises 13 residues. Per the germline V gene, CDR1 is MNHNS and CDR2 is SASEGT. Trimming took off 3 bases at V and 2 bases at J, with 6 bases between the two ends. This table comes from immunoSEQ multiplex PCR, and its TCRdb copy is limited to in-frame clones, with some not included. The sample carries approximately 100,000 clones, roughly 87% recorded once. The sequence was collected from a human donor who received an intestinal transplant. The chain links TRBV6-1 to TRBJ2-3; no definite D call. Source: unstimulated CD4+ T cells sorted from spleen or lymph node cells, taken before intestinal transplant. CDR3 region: CASSEVTTDTQYF. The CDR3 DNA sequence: TGTGCCAGCAGTGAGGTTACCACAGATACGCAGTATTTT.